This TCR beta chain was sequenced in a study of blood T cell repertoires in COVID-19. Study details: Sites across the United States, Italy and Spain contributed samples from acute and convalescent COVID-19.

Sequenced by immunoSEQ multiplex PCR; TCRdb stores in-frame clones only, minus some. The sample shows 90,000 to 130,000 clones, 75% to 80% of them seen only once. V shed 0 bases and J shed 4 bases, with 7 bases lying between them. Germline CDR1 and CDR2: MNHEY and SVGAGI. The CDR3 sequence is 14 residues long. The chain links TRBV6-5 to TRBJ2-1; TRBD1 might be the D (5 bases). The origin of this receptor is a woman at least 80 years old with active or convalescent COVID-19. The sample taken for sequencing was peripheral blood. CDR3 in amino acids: CASSYSQEYNEQFF. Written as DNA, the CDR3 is TGTGCCAGCAGTTACTCACAGGAGTACAATGAGCAGTTCTTC.